Presented here are 15 T cell receptor beta chains from one specimen sequenced in a study of T-cell memory formation after mild COVID-19. TCRdb re-analysed the 5' RACE reads in MiXCR, keeping a single row per CDR3 protein. The sample contains hundreds of thousands of distinct CDR3 sequences, approximately 19% of which appear only once. Sequenced sample: PBMCs or a T cell subset sorted from them (not recorded which). Source of these receptors: a man between 18 and 29 years old who had mild COVID-19 (a few samples of this study predate the infection). Cell type and time point are not known.

The rearrangement joins TRBV7-2 to TRBJ2-7; D is perhaps TRBD2 (6 bases). The CDR3 length is 15 residues. Germline CDR1 and CDR2: SGHTA and FQGNSA. V was shortened by 3 bases and J by 1 base, with 13 bases between the two germline ends. The CDR3 DNA sequence: TGTGCCAGCAGCTTCCTGGGGACTGGGTCCTACGAGCAGTACGTC. Protein: CASSFLGTGSYEQYV.

This clonotype was observed a handful of times. V and J are TRBV7-2 and TRBJ2-5; the match to TRBD1 covers 8 bases. The CDR3 is 15 residues long. Trimming removed 4 bases from V and 2 bases from J; junction bases left unmatched: 6. From germline, CDR1 is SGHTA and CDR2 FQGNSA. The CDR3 sequence: CASSSIQGEQETQYF. The CDR3 DNA is TGTGCCAGCAGCTCGATACAGGGGGAGCAAGAGACCCAGTACTTC.

The rearrangement joins TRBV12-3 or TRBV12-4 to TRBJ2-7; D is undetermined. With 5 bases removed from V and 3 bases from J, the gap between germline ends came to 11 bases. This CDR3 comprises 13 residues. The CDR3 here is CASSNRRSYEQYF. The CDR3 DNA reads TGTGCCAGCAGTAACCGACGAAGCTACGAGCAGTACTTC.

This clonotype was detected a few times. The rearrangement links TRBV12-3 or TRBV12-4 to TRBJ1-1; 9 nucleotides line up with TRBD1. The ends lost 4 bases at V and 4 bases at J; junction bases unmatched: 13. This CDR3 is built from 17 residues. CDR3 DNA sequence: TGTGCCAGCAGTTCCCGGGACAGGGCTTCGTGGGGCACTGAAGCTTTCTTT. Its translation: CASSSRDRASWGTEAFF.

This rearrangement joins TRBV4-2 to TRBJ2-5, with TRBD2 matching over 8 bases. The V and J ends lost 1 base and 5 bases, in that order; junction bases with no gene match: 6. Germline lookup yields CDR1 LGHNA and CDR2 YNFKEQ. The CDR3 sequence is 15 residues long. This chain's CDR3 is CASSQVGGGSETQYF. CDR3 sequence (DNA): TGTGCCAGCAGCCAAGTGGGCGGGGGGTCGGAGACCCAGTACTTC.

This clonotype has more than one count but fewer than ten. The rearrangement joins TRBV7-3 to TRBJ2-1; the D is unclear. The CDR3 totals 14 residues. V was cut by 1 base and J by 6 bases, with 10 bases left in between. Germline V gives CDR1 SGHTA, CDR2 FQGTGA. CDR3 sequence reads: CASSLIPESNEQFF. The CDR3 DNA is TGTGCCAGCAGCTTAATACCGGAATCCAATGAGCAGTTCTTC. Looking up the rest from reference TRBV7-3 and TRBJ2-1 gives the full variable domain: GAGVSQTPSNKVTEKGKYVELRCDPISGHTALYWYRQSLGQGPEFLIYFQGTGAADDSGLPNDRFFAVRPEGSVSTLKIQRTERGDSAVYLCASSLIPESNEQFFGPGTRLTVL.

The sample holds many counts of this clonotype. In DNA, the CDR3 is TGCGCCAGCAGCTTTACTGACCCCACAGATACGCAGTATTTT. This translates into CASSFTDPTDTQYF. This chain links TRBV5-1 with TRBJ2-3; no clear D. Germline V gene data show CDR1 as SGHRS and CDR2 as YFSETQ. The CDR3 length is 14 residues. V lost 2 bases and J lost 2, with 9 bases in between.

V is TRBV10-3 and J is TRBJ2-3; 7 bases line up with TRBD1. The CDR3 runs to 13 residues. CDR1 is ENHRY and CDR2 is SYGVKD in the germline V gene. Trimming cost V 10 bases and J 4 bases; bases outside gene matches: 8. The CDR3 nucleotides are TGTGCCACCGGAACAGGGGAAGCAGATACGCAGTATTTT. This codes for CATGTGEADTQYF.

This clonotype was detected a few times. The chain joins TRBV7-9 to TRBJ1-4, with 9 bases fitting TRBD1. The CDR3 totals 15 residues. Germline V CDR1 and CDR2: SEHNR, FQNEAQ (reference sequence). The J segment lost 4 bases and the V segment lost 8 bases, leaving 8 bases of the junction unmatched. The CDR3, as DNA: TGTGCCAGCGGCCGGGACAGGGCCTTTAATGAAAAACTGTTTTTT. It codes for CASGRDRAFNEKLFF.

This clonotype was seen a handful of times. This chain links TRBV7-9 with TRBJ1-1; 9 bases are a match to TRBD1. The CDR3 covers 15 residues. Per germline, CDR1 SEHNR and CDR2 FQNEAQ (reference sequence). After removal of 6 bases from V and 5 bases from J, the junction contained 10 bases not matched to a gene. The CDR3 sequence is CASRKGDRDMTEAFF. CDR3 bases: TGTGCCAGCAGAAAAGGGGACAGGGATATGACTGAAGCTTTCTTT.

J is TRBJ2-3 and V is TRBV20-1; possibly TRBD2 for D (6 bases). The V and J ends lost 6 bases and 11 bases respectively, with 12 bases between them. The CDR3 runs 10 residues. The germline V gene has CDR1 DFQATT and CDR2 SNEGSKA (reference sequence). In DNA form, the CDR3 reads TGCAGTGCCCTGACCGGGGGGCAGTATTTT. The encoded protein is CSALTGGQYF.

This clonotype showed up many times. The chain uses TRBV4-3 and TRBJ1-6; a possible D gene is TRBD1 (5 bases). This CDR3 has 17 residues. V dropped 2 bases and J dropped 5 bases, with 16 bases sitting between them. Germline V gene data show CDR1 as LGHNA and CDR2 as YSLEER. The CDR3 bases are TGCGCCAGCAGCCAAAACTTTGTAGGGGCTGATAATTCACCCCTCCACTTT. Translation gives CASSQNFVGADNSPLHF.

The rearrangement joins TRBV20-1 to TRBJ2-5; D is perhaps TRBD1 (5 bases). Per germline, CDR1 DFQATT and CDR2 SNEGSKA (reference sequence). The CDR3 contains 13 residues. The ends were cut back, 7 bases at V and 0 bases at J, with 12 bases in the middle. The CDR3, as DNA: TGCAGTGTACCTCCAGGGAACCAAGAGACCCAGTACTTC. It specifies CSVPPGNQETQYF.

This clonotype was seen only a few times. The V and J genes are TRBV6-5 and TRBJ1-1; D possibly corresponds to TRBD1 (6 bases). The CDR3 contains 15 residues. The germline CDR1 and CDR2 sequences are MNHEY and SVGAGI. Trimming left V 4 bases short and J 0 bases short, with 12 bases between. The CDR3 nucleotides read TGTGCCAGCAGTTGGCAAGGGGGGATGAACACTGAAGCTTTCTTT. Protein product: CASSWQGGMNTEAFF.

This clonotype has a handful of counts. This CDR3 is CSAAVMNTEAFF. CDR3 nucleotide sequence: TGCAGTGCTGCAGTCATGAACACTGAAGCTTTCTTT. The chain employs TRBV20-1 and TRBJ1-1; D unresolved. Germline V gene data show CDR1 as DFQATT and CDR2 as SNEGSKA (reference sequence). V lost 5 bases to trimming and J lost 0 bases, with 7 bases between them. The CDR3 has 12 amino acids.